The 18 T cell receptor beta chains below all came from one sample that was sequenced in a study of T cell responses to AZD1222 COVID-19 vaccine. Assay: immunoSEQ multiplex PCR; the TCRdb copy retains only in-frame clones and omits some. The table lists 160,000 or so clones, approximately 90% of them singletons. This specimen was peripheral blood, taken on day 0 of AZD1222 vaccination. Source of these receptors: an adult in good health.

This chain links TRBV6-5 with TRBJ2-3; 8 nucleotides align to TRBD2. J lost 0 bases, V lost 11 bases, and 7 bases had no gene match. Germline CDR1 reads MNHEY; CDR2 reads SVGAGI. There are 14 residues in the CDR3. CDR3 region: CAVWRGASTDTQYF. The CDR3 nucleotides are TGTGCCGTGTGGCGGGGGGCGAGCACAGATACGCAGTATTTT.

The chain couples TRBV7-2 to TRBJ1-1; D gene unclear. The CDR3 has 11 residues. Germline CDR1 is SGHTA and CDR2 is FQGNSA. Trimming pared 0 bases from V and 11 bases from J, leaving 7 bases between. Written as DNA, the CDR3 is TGTGCCAGCAGCTTAGCCTTGTTGGCTTTCTTT. Its protein product is CASSLALLAFF.

V is TRBV9 and J is TRBJ2-3; the match to TRBD2 covers 10 bases. CDR1 and CDR2 (germline): SGDLS, YYNGEE. The CDR3 runs to 18 residues. The ends lost 4 bases at V and 4 bases at J; junction bases unmatched: 15. The CDR3 reads CASSSRFLAGAGADTQYF. The DNA of the CDR3 is TGTGCCAGCAGCTCTAGGTTTCTAGCGGGAGCGGGGGCAGATACGCAGTATTTT.

In DNA, the CDR3 is TGTGCCAGCAGCCAAGAAGGACTAGCGGTAAGCACAGATACGCAGTATTTT. It is translated as CASSQEGLAVSTDTQYF. V usage is TRBV4-2 and J usage is TRBJ2-3, with TRBD2 matching 10 bases. This CDR3 is built from 17 residues. Germline V lookup: CDR1 LGHNA, CDR2 YNFKEQ. With 0 bases clipped from V and 0 bases from J, the junction kept 3 bases outside the gene matches.

V gene TRBV5-4 combines with J gene TRBJ2-3, with unresolved D. The CDR3 sequence is 16 residues long. Trimming stripped 0 bases from V and 0 bases from J, with 11 bases between. Germline V lookup: CDR1 SGHNT, CDR2 YYREEE (reference sequence). The CDR3, as DNA: TGTGCCAGCAGCTTGGCTTCAACTACTAGCACAGATACGCAGTATTTT. This translates into CASSLASTTSTDTQYF.

The chain joins TRBV19 to TRBJ2-5; 9 nucleotides line up with TRBD1. The ends lost 6 bases at V and 2 bases at J; junction bases unmatched: 7. Looked up from germline, CDR1 is LNHDA and CDR2 is SQIVND (reference sequence). CDR3 size: 15 residues. The CDR3 sequence is CASRSQGAPQETQYF. In DNA form, the CDR3 reads TGTGCCAGTAGATCACAGGGGGCGCCTCAAGAGACCCAGTACTTC. Full variable domain (rest looked up from reference TRBV19 and TRBJ2-5): DGGITQSPKYLFRKEGQNVTLSCEQNLNHDAMYWYRQDPGQGLRLIYYSQIVNDFQKGDIAEGYSVSREKKESFPLTVTSAQKNPTAFYLCASRSQGAPQETQYFGPGTRLLVL.

The genes are TRBV7-3 and TRBJ1-1; D not certain. In germline, CDR1 is SGHTA, CDR2 FQGTGA. Trimming left V 5 bases short and J 4 bases short, with 17 bases between. This CDR3 is 15 amino acids long. CDR3 residues: CASSPAGYLGTEAFF. CDR3 bases: TGTGCCAGCAGCCCCGCGGGGTACTTGGGCACTGAAGCTTTCTTT.

The J gene is TRBJ2-7, the V gene TRBV29-1; D gene unclear. This CDR3 region has 12 residues. The germline V gene has CDR1 SQVTM and CDR2 ANQGSEA. V gave up 6 bases and J gave up 2 bases, with 11 bases separating them. CDR3 nucleotide sequence: TGCAGCGTATACACTGAAACCTACGAGCAGTACTTC. This gives the protein CSVYTETYEQYF.

The chain uses TRBV3-1 (or the pseudogene TRBV3-2) and TRBJ1-1; TRBD1 agrees at 7 bases. Germline lookup yields CDR1 LGHDT and CDR2 YNNKEL (reference sequence). After removal of 4 bases from V and 0 bases from J, the junction contained 2 bases not matched to a gene. CDR3 length: 14 amino acids. In DNA, the CDR3 is TGTGCCAGCAGCCGCGGACAGGTGAACACTGAAGCTTTCTTT. This translates into CASSRGQVNTEAFF.

The genes are TRBV6-2 or TRBV6-3 and TRBJ2-2, with D unresolved. This CDR3 is 15 amino acids long. Germline V lookup: CDR1 MNHEY, CDR2 SVGEGT. Trimming pared 0 bases from V and 0 bases from J, leaving 5 bases between. Written as DNA, the CDR3 is TGTGCCAGCAGTTACTCCTACTCGAACACCGGGGAGCTGTTTTTT. Its protein product is CASSYSYSNTGELFF.

The chain recombines TRBV28 with TRBJ2-7; 7 bases fit TRBD1. Looked up from germline, CDR1 is MDHEN and CDR2 is SYDVKM. The CDR3 extends over 12 amino acids. V dropped 9 bases and J dropped 6; count of bases not matched to a gene: 8. The CDR3 reads CASQTGAGEQYF. The CDR3 coding sequence is TGTGCCAGTCAAACAGGGGCCGGCGAGCAGTACTTC.

The rearrangement joins TRBV27 to TRBJ2-7; TRBD2 agrees at 10 bases. The CDR3 extends over 14 amino acids. V shed 6 bases and J 4 bases; nucleotides not matched to a gene: 6. Germline CDR1 reads MNHEY; CDR2 reads SMNVEV (reference sequence). Written as DNA, the CDR3 is TGTGCCAGCAGGCCTAGCGGGAGAGGATACGAGCAGTACTTC. As protein: CASRPSGRGYEQYF.

This clone was recorded once. The V call is TRBV14, the J call TRBJ1-2, with D unclear. Germline V gene data show CDR1 as SGHDN and CDR2 as FVKESK. Trimming stripped 1 base from V and 2 bases from J, with 14 bases between. This CDR3 is built from 16 residues. The CDR3 loop reads CASSQAGVRPNYGYTF. The CDR3 coding sequence is TGTGCCAGCAGCCAAGCTGGGGTTCGACCCAACTATGGCTACACCTTC.

V usage is TRBV11-3 and J usage is TRBJ1-1; no definite D call. This CDR3 is 14 amino acids long. Trimming shortened V by 3 bases and J by 6 bases, and 14 bases separated the two germline ends. CDR1 SGHNT and CDR2 YENEEA come from the germline V gene. This chain's CDR3 is CASSLGGRRAEAFF. CDR3 in DNA: TGTGCCAGCAGCTTGGGAGGGAGGAGGGCTGAAGCTTTCTTT.

The chain links TRBV7-8 to TRBJ2-5; no clear D. The CDR3 covers 13 residues. Trimming cost V 5 bases and J 4 bases, with 11 bases left between them. Germline values: CDR1 SGHVS, CDR2 FQNEAQ. The CDR3 coding sequence is TGTGCCAGCAGCCCTTTGCTGGGAGAGACCCAGTACTTC. Translated, it gives CASSPLLGETQYF. Drawing the rest from reference TRBV7-8 and TRBJ2-5, the complete variable domain is GAGVSQSPRYKVAKRGQDVALRCDPISGHVSLFWYQQALGQGPEFLTYFQNEAQLDKSGLPSDRFFAERPEGSVSTLKIQRTQQEDSAVYLCASSPLLGETQYFGPGTRLLVL.

The genes are TRBV28 and TRBJ2-7; 10 nucleotides agree with TRBD2. CDR3 length equals 15 residues. Trimming at V came to 2 bases and at J to 3 bases, leaving 4 bases not matched to a gene. Germline lookup yields CDR1 MDHEN and CDR2 SYDVKM. DNA for the CDR3: TGTGCCAGCAGTTTACCGGCTAGCGGGAGCTACGAGCAGTACTTC. Protein product: CASSLPASGSYEQYF.

The chain uses TRBV5-1 and TRBJ2-7, with D tentatively TRBD2 (6 bases). Trimming removed 4 bases at V and 3 bases at J, with 14 bases between. The CDR3 totals 14 residues. Germline V gives CDR1 SGHRS, CDR2 YFSETQ. The CDR3 protein is CASSTTGTGYEQYF. The CDR3 DNA sequence: TGCGCCAGCAGCACTACCGGGACTGGCTACGAGCAGTACTTC.

The chain recombines TRBV7-2 with TRBJ1-2, with D unresolved. The CDR3 is made up of 16 amino acids. V gave up 5 bases and J gave up 1 base, with 17 bases separating them. Germline V lookup: CDR1 SGHTA, CDR2 FQGNSA. CDR3: CASSLAPDGSNYGYTF. The CDR3 DNA follows: TGTGCCAGCAGCCTCGCGCCCGACGGCAGTAACTATGGCTACACCTTC.